The clone carrying this TCR beta chain was observed once. The CDR3 spans 15 residues. Germline trimming cut 4 bases from V and 2 bases from J; bases unmatched to any gene: 5. The V gene's germline CDR1 is ENHRY and CDR2 SYGVKD. This sample is drawn from a study of cytomegalovirus exposure and HLA in healthy donors. Study overall: HLA-typed donors were the source of around 85 million unique TCRs held in an early data release.

The PCR used 60 Vbeta and 13 Jbeta primers. The table came from immunoSEQ multiplex PCR; TCRdb's copy has only in-frame clones and leaves some out. The repertoire has more than 85,000 clones, about 80% of them found once; the top ten carry 13%. The specimen was PBMCs. The clonotype originates from a man aged 25-40 years in good health and CMV-seropositive. The chain links TRBV10-3 to TRBJ2-5; 9 nucleotides agree with TRBD1. The CDR3 nucleotides are TGTGCCATCAGTGCGTACAGGGGGCTGCAAGAGACCCAGTACTTC. This codes for CAISAYRGLQETQYF.